This T cell receptor beta chain was identified in a study of T cells in Graves' hyperthyroidism and ophthalmopathy. Whole-study results and caveats: Model-based prediction identified ophthalmopathy a median around 6.5 months prior to its onset.

This clonotype was observed a few times. The antigen is unknown. The investigators amplified TCR beta CDR3 regions from RNA transcripts. HTBI primers were employed in a first-round RT-PCR of the TCR CDR3. TCRdb reprocessed the multiplex PCR reads with MiXCR, giving one entry per CDR3 protein. The sample shows 200,000 to 250,000 distinct CDR3 sequences, roughly a sixth of them seen only once. Patients between 18 and 65 years old had hyperthyroidism, newly diagnosed and lasting under 2 months. This TCR derives from a woman aged 45-65 years with Graves' hyperthyroidism. Sequencing was carried out using blood.

Here the CDR3 reads CASSYRMRTDTQYF. CDR3 nucleotide sequence: TGTGCCAGCAGTTATCGAATGCGCACAGATACGCAGTATTTT. The chain uses TRBV6-9 and TRBJ2-3; D remains ambiguous. This CDR3 comprises 14 residues. Germline V gives CDR1 MNHGY, CDR2 SVAAGI. Trimming cost V 2 bases and J 1 base, with 7 bases left between them.